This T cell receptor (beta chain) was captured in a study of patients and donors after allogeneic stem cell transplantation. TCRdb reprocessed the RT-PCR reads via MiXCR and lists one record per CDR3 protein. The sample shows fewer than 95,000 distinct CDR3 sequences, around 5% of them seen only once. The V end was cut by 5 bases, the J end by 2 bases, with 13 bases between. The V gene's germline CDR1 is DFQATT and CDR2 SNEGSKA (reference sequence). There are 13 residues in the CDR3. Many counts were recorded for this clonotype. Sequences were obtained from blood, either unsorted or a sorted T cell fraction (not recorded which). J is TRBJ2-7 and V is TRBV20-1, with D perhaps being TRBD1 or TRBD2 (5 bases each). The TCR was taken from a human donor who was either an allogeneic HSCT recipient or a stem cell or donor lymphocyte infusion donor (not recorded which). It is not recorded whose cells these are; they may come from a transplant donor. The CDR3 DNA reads TGCAGTGCTCCCGGAAGGGACCCCTACGAGCAGTACTTC. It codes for CSAPGRDPYEQYF.